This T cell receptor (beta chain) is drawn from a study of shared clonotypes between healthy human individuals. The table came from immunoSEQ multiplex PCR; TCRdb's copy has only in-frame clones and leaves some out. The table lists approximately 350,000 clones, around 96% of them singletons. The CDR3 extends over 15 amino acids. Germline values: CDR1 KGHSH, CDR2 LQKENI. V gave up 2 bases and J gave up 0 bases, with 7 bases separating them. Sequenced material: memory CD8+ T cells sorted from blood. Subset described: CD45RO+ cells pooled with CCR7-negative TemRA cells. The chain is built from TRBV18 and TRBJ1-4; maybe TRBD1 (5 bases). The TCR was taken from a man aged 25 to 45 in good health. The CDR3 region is CASSPGATTNEKLFF. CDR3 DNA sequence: TGTGCCAGCTCACCAGGGGCTACAACTAATGAAAAACTGTTTTTT.